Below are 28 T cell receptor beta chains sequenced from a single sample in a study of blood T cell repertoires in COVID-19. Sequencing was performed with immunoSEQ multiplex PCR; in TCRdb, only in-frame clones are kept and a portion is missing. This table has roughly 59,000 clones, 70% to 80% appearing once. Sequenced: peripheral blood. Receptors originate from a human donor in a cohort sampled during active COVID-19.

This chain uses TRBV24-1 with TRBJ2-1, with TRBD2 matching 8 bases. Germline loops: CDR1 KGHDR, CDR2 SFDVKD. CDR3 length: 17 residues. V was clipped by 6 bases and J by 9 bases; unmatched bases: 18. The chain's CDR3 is CATSSSGGPGFIGEQFF. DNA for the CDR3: TGTGCCACCAGTAGTTCGGGAGGGCCGGGCTTTATAGGTGAGCAGTTCTTC.

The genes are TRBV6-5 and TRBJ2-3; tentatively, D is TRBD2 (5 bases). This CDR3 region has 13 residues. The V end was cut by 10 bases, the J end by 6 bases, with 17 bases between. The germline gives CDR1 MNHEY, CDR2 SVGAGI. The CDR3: CAIQEELEDTQYF. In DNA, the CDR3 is TGTGCCATTCAGGAGGAGCTGGAGGATACGCAGTATTTT.

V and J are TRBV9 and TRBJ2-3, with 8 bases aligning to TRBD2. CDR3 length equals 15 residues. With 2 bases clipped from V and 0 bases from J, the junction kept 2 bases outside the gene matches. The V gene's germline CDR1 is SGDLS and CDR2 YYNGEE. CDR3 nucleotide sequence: TGTGCCAGCAGCGTGGCTAGCGGGAGCACAGATACGCAGTATTTT. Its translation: CASSVASGSTDTQYF.

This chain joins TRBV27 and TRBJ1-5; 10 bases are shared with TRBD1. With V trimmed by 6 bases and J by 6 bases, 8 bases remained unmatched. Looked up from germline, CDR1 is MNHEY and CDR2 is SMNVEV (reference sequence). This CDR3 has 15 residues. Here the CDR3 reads CASSLGQGFRQPQHF. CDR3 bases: TGTGCCAGCAGCTTGGGACAGGGGTTCCGTCAGCCCCAGCATTTT.

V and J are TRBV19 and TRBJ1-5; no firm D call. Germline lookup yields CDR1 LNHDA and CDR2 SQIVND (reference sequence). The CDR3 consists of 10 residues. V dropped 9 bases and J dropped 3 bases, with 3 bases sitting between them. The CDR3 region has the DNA TGTGCCAGCAACAATCAGCCCCAGCATTTT. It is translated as CASNNQPQHF.

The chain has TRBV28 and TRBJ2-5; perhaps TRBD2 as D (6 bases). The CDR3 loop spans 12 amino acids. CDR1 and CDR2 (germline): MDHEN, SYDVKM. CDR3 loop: CVVIGGRETQYF. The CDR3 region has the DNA TGTGTCGTAATCGGGGGTCGGGAGACCCAGTACTTC.

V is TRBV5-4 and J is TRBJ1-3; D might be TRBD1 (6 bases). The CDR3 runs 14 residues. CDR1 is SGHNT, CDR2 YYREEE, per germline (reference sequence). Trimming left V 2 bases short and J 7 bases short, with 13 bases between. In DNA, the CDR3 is TGTGCCAGCAGCTTACAGGGATCGGGTAACACCATATATTTT. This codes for CASSLQGSGNTIYF.

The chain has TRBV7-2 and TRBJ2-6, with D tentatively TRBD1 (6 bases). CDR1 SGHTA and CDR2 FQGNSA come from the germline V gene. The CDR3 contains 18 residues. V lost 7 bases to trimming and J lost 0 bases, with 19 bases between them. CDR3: CASTLADRPSSGANVLTF. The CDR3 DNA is TGTGCCAGCACCCTGGCGGACAGACCTAGCTCTGGGGCCAACGTCCTGACTTTC.

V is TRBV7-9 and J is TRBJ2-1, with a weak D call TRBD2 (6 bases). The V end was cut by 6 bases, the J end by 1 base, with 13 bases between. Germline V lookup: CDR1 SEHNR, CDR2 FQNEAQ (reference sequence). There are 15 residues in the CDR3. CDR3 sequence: CASSFGSGSYNEQFF. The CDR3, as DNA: TGTGCCAGCAGTTTCGGGAGCGGGTCCTACAATGAGCAGTTCTTC.

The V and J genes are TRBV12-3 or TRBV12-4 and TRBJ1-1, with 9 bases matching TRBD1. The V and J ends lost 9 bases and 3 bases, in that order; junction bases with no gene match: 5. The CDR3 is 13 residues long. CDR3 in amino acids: CASRDRADTEAFF. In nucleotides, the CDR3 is TGTGCCAGTCGGGACAGGGCCGACACTGAAGCTTTCTTT.

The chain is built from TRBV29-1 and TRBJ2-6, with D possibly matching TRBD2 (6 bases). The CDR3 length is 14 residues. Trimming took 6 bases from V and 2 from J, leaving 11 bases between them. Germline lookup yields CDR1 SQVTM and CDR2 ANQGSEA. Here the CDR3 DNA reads TGCAGCGTCGGAGGGGATGCTGGGGCCAACGTCCTGACTTTC. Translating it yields CSVGGDAGANVLTF.

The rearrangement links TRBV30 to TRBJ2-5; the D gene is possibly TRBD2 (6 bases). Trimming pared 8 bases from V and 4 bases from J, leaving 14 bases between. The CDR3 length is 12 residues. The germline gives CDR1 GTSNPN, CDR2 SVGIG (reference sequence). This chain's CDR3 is CAASSAPETQYF. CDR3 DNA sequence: TGTGCCGCCTCTAGCGCTCCAGAGACCCAGTACTTC.

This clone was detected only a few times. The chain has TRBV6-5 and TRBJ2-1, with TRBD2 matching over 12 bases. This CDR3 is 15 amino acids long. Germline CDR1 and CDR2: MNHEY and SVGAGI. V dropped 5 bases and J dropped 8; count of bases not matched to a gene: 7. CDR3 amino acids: CASSPTSGSGYEQFF. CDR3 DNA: TGTGCCAGCAGTCCGACTAGCGGGAGTGGCTATGAGCAGTTCTTC.

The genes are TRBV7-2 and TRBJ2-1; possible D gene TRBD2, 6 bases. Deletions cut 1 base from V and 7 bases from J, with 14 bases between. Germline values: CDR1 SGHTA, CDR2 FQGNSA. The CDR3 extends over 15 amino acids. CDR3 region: CASSLVGGGGNEQFF. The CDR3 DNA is TGTGCCAGCAGCTTAGTGGGGGGAGGAGGGAATGAGCAGTTCTTC.

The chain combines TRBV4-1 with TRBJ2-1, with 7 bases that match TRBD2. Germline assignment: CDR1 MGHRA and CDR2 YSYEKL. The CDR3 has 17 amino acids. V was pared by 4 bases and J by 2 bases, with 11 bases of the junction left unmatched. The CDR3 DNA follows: TGCGCCAGCAGCCCGGACCGGGACTACCTGGCCTACAATGAGCAGTTCTTC. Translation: CASSPDRDYLAYNEQFF.

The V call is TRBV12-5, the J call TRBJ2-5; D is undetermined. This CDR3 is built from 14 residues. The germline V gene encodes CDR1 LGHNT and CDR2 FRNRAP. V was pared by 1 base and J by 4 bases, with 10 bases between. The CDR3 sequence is CASGLDYPRETQYF. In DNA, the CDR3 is TGTGCTAGTGGTTTGGACTACCCGAGAGAGACCCAGTACTTC.

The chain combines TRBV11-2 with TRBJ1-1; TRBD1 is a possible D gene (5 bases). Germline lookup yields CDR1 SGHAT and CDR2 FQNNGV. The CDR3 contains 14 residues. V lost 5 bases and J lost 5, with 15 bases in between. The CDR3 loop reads CASSLITGGTEAFF. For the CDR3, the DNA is TGTGCCAGCAGCCTAATTACAGGTGGGACTGAAGCTTTCTTT. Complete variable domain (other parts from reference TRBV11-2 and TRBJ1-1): EAGVAQSPRYKIIEKRQSVAFWCNPISGHATLYWYQQILGQGPKLLIQFQNNGVVDDSQLPKDRFSAERLKGVDSTLKIQPAKLEDSAVYLCASSLITGGTEAFFGQGTRLTVV.

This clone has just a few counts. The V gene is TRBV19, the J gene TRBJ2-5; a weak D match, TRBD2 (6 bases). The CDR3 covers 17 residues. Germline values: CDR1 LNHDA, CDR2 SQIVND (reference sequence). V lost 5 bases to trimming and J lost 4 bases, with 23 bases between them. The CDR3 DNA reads TGTGCCAGTAGTCGCCTCCCCTCACTTCTGGGGGGAGAGACCCAGTACTTC. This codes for CASSRLPSLLGGETQYF.

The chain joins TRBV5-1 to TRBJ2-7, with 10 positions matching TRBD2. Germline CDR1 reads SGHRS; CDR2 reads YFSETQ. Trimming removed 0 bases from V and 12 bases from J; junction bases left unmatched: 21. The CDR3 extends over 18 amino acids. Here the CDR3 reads CASSLGGTSEILQARLYF. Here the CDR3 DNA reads TGCGCCAGCAGCTTGGGCGGGACTAGCGAGATTCTTCAGGCCCGGCTGTACTTC. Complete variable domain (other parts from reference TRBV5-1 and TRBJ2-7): KAGVTQTPRYLIKTRGQQVTLSCSPISGHRSVSWYQQTPGQGLQFLFEYFSETQRNKGNFPGRFSGRQFSNSRSEMNVSTLELGDSALYLCASSLGGTSEILQARLYFGPGTRLTVT.

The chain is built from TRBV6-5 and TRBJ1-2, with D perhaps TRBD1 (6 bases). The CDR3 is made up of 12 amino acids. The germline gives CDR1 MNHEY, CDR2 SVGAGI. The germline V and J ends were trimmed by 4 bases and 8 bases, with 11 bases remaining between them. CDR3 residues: CASSSGTLGYTF. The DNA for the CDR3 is TGTGCCAGCAGTTCTGGGACACTCGGCTACACCTTC.

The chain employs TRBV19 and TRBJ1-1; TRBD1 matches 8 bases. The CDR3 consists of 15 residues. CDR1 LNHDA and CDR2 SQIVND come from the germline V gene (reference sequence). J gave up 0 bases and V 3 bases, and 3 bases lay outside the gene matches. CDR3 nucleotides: TGTGCCAGTAGTATTTCAGGGGGCCTGAACACTGAAGCTTTCTTT. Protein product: CASSISGGLNTEAFF.

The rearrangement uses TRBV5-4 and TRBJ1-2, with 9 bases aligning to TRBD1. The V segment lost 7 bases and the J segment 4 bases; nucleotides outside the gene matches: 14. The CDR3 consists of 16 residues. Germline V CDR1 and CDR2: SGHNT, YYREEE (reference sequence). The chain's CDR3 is CASYLLGTGGGYGYTF. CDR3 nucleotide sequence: TGTGCCAGCTACCTCCTGGGAACAGGGGGCGGCTATGGCTACACCTTC. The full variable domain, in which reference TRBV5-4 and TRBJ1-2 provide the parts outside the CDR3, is ETGVTQSPTHLIKTRGQQVTLRCSSQSGHNTVSWYQQALGQGPQFIFQYYREEENGRGNFPPRFSGLQFPNYSSELNVNALELDDSALYLCASYLLGTGGGYGYTFGSGTRLTVV.

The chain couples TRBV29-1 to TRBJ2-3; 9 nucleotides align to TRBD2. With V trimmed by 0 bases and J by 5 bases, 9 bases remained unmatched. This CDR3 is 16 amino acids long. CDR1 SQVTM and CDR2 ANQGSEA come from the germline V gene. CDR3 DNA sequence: TGCAGCGTTGAAGATCTCGCTAGCGGGATGGGAGATACGCAGTATTTT. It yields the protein CSVEDLASGMGDTQYF.

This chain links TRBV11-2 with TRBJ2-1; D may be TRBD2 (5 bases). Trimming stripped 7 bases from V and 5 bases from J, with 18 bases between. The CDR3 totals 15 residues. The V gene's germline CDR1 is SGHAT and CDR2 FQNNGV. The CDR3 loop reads CASTIPGSNHNEQFF. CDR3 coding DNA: TGTGCCAGCACCATCCCGGGGTCGAACCACAATGAGCAGTTCTTC.

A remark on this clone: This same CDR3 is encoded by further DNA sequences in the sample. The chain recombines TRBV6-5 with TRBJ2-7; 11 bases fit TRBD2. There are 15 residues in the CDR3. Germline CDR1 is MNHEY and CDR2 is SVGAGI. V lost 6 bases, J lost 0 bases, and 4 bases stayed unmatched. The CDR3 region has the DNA TGTGCCAGCAGCCCCGGGACTAGCGGCTCCTACGAGCAGTACTTC. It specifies CASSPGTSGSYEQYF.

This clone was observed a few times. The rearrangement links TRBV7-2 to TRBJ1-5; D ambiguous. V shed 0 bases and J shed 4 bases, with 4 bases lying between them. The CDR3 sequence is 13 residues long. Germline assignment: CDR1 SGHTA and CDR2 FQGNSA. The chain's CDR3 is CASSLAANQPQHF. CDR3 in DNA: TGTGCCAGCAGCTTAGCAGCAAATCAGCCCCAGCATTTT. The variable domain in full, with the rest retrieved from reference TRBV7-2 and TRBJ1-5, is GAGVSQSPSNKVTEKGKDVELRCDPISGHTALYWYRQSLGQGLEFLIYFQGNSAPDKSGLPSDRFSAERTGGSVSTLTIQRTQQEDSAVYLCASSLAANQPQHFGDGTRLSIL.

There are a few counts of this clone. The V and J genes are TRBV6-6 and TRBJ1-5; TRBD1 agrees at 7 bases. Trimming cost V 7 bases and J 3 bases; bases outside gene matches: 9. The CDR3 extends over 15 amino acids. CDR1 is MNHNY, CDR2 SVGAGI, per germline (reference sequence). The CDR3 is CASTPPQGDNQPQHF. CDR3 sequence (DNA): TGTGCCAGCACCCCCCCCCAGGGGGACAATCAGCCCCAGCATTTT.

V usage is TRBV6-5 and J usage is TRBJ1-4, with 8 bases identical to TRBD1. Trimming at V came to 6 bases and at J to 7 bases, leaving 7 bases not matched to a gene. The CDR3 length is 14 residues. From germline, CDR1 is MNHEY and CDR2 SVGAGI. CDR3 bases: TGTGCCAGCAGGACTCAGGGGGCTGGTGAAAAACTGTTTTTT. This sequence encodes CASRTQGAGEKLFF.